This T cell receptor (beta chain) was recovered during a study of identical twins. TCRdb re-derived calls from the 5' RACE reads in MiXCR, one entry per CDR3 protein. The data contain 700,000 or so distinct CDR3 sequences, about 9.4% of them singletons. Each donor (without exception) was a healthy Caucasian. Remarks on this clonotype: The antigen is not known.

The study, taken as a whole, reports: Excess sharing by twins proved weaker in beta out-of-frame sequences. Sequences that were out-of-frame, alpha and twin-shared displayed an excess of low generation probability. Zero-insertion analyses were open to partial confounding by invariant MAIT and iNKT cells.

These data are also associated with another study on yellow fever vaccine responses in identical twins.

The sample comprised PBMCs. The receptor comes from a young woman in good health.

CDR3 sequence reads: CAIRDSDTYEQYF. For the CDR3, the DNA is TGTGCCATTAGGGACAGCGATACCTACGAGCAGTACTTC. The gene calls are TRBV10-3 and TRBJ2-7, with 7 bases matching TRBD1. The CDR3 is made up of 13 amino acids. The germline V gene encodes CDR1 ENHRY and CDR2 SYGVKD. The trim removed 9 bases at V and 2 bases at J, leaving 7 bases unmatched.